Presented here are 4 T cell receptor beta chains from one specimen sequenced in a study of blood T cell repertoires in COVID-19. Clones were read by immunoSEQ multiplex PCR, and TCRdb kept only the in-frame ones, dropping some. The sample lists some 370,000 clones; roughly 89% were seen once. The specimen was peripheral blood. These receptors originate from a man between 18 and 35 years old with active or convalescent COVID-19.

The gene calls are TRBV27 and TRBJ2-6; 7 positions match TRBD1. CDR1 is MNHEY and CDR2 is SMNVEV in the germline V gene (reference sequence). This CDR3 is built from 17 residues. V dropped 4 bases and J dropped 2; count of bases not matched to a gene: 8. CDR3 coding DNA: TGTGCCAGCAGTTCGGAGACAGGGCTGGCTGGGGCCAACGTCCTGACTTTC. Its protein is CASSSETGLAGANVLTF.

Turning to this clone: A read error may account for a junction end that differs from germline. This chain uses TRBV7-9 with TRBJ2-6, with D possibly being TRBD1 (5 bases). The length of the CDR3 is 15 residues. From germline, CDR1 is SEHNR and CDR2 FQNEAQ (reference sequence). Written as DNA, the CDR3 is TGTGCCAGCACGAAGGGGATCTCTGGGGCCAACGTGCTGACTTTC. Protein: CASTKGISGANVLTF.

The chain combines TRBV5-5 with TRBJ2-2; possible D gene TRBD1, 6 bases. V dropped 4 bases and J dropped 1 base, with 11 bases sitting between them. CDR1 is SGHKS, CDR2 YYEKEE, per germline (reference sequence). The CDR3 has 15 residues. This CDR3 is CASSRGTQNTGELFF. The CDR3 DNA reads TGTGCCAGCAGCAGAGGGACACAGAACACCGGGGAGCTGTTTTTT. The whole variable domain, remainder taken from reference TRBV5-5 and TRBJ2-2, is DAGVTQSPTHLIKTRGQQVTLRCSPISGHKSVSWYQQVLGQGPQFIFQYYEKEERGRGNFPDRFSARQFPNYSSELNVNALLLGDSALYLCASSRGTQNTGELFFGEGSRLTVL.

V and J are TRBV3-1 (or the pseudogene TRBV3-2) and TRBJ1-5, with a possible D match to TRBD1 (6 bases). The CDR3 is 17 residues long. Germline V gene data show CDR1 as LGHDT and CDR2 as YNNKEL (reference sequence). V was trimmed by 4 bases and J by 2 bases, leaving 18 bases between them. In DNA form, the CDR3 reads TGTGCCAGCAGCCCGAGTTTTATTGGGGGCCGCAATCAGCCCCAGCATTTT. Translated, it gives CASSPSFIGGRNQPQHF.